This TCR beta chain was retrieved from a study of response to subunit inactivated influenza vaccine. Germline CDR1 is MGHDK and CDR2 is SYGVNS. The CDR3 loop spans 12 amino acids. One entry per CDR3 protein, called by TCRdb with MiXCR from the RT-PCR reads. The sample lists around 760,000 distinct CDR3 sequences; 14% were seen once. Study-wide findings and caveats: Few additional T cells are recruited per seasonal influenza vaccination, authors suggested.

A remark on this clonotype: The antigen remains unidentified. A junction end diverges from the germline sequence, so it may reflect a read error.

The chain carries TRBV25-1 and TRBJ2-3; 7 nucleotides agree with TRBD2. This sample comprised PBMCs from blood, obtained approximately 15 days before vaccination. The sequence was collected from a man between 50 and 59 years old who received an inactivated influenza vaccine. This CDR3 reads CASSEYGDYPHF. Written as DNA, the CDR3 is TGTGCCAGCAGTGAATACGGGGACTACCCACATTTT. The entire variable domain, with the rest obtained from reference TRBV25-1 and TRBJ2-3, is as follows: EADIYQTPRYLVIGTGKKITLECSQTMGHDKMYWYQQDPGMELHLIHYSYGVNSTEKGDLSSESTVSRIRTEHFPLTLESARPSHTSQYLCASSEYGDYPHFGPGTRLTVL.